This record concerns one T cell receptor (beta chain) sequence. Measured with immunoSEQ multiplex PCR; TCRdb has only the in-frame clones, and not every one. The table has about 2 million clones, about 95% seen once. CD8 cells classed as naive were CD45RO-negative and positively selected for CCR7, excluding terminally differentiated effector memory CD45RA+ cells. The CDR3 sequence is 17 residues long. Trimming stripped 3 bases from V and 3 bases from J, with 20 bases between. CDR1 LNHDA and CDR2 SQIVND come from the germline V gene (reference sequence). This sample is drawn from a study of shared clonotypes between healthy human individuals.

The sample taken for sequencing was naive CD8+ T cells sorted from blood. This receptor was obtained from a man in his late teens or twenties in good health. J is TRBJ1-1 and V is TRBV19; unclear D gene. The CDR3 DNA is TGTGCCAGTAGTATCCGCCGGTGGGAGGGTCGGGACACTGAAGCTTTCTTT. Translated: CASSIRRWEGRDTEAFF.